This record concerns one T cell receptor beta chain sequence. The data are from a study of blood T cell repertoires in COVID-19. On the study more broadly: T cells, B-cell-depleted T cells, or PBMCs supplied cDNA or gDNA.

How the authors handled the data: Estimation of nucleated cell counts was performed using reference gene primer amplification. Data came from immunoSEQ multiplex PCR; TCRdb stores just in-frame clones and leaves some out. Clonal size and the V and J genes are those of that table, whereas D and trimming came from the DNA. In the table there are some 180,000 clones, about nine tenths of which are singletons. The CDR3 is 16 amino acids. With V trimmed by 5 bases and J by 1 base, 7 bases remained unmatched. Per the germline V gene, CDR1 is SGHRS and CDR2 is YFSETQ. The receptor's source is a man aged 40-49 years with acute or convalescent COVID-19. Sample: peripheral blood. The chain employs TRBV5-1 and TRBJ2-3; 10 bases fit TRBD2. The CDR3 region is CASRQASGGRTDTQYF. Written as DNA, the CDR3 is TGCGCCAGCAGACAGGCTAGCGGGGGCCGCACAGATACGCAGTATTTT.